These 4 T cell receptor beta chains were all obtained from the same sample, sequenced in a study of human T cells and chemical hapten exposure. The time point: patch test 1, 2 weeks after DPC sensitization. Treatment specified: therapeutic diphenylcyclopropenone sensitization with weekly scalp DPC. In TCRdb, the RACE reads were re-called with MiXCR into one record per CDR3 protein. In the table there are roughly 380,000 distinct CDR3 sequences, around 4.8% of which are singletons. Sample: whole blood, taken in connection with sensitization to the hapten diphenylcyclopropenone (DPC). The receptors come from a woman aged 50 to 60 with alopecia areata. Some clones in this sample may be carry-over from other donors' samples.

This clonotype appeared many times. J is TRBJ2-2 and V is TRBV7-9; 9 bases line up with TRBD1. Per germline, CDR1 SEHNR and CDR2 FQNEAQ (reference sequence). The CDR3 consists of 16 residues. Trimming removed 7 bases from V and 4 bases from J; junction bases left unmatched: 10. CDR3: CASTQGGQGATGELFF. CDR3 bases: TGTGCCAGCACCCAGGGGGGACAGGGAGCCACCGGGGAGCTGTTTTTT.

The V and J genes are TRBV5-1 and TRBJ2-5; perhaps TRBD2 as D (6 bases). This CDR3 has 14 residues. The ends were cut back, 1 base at V and 3 bases at J, with 10 bases in the middle. CDR1 and CDR2 (germline): SGHRS, YFSETQ. CDR3 sequence (DNA): TGCGCCAGCAGCTTGAGTAGCGGCGAAGAGACCCAGTACTTC. Amino acids: CASSLSSGEETQYF.

The sample holds many counts of this clonotype. This CDR3 is CASNGGASDTQYF. CDR3 in DNA: TGTGCCAGCAACGGGGGGGCCTCAGATACGCAGTATTTT. V usage is TRBV7-2 and J usage is TRBJ2-3; 8 bases agree with TRBD2. Germline V lookup: CDR1 SGHTA, CDR2 FQGNSA. The CDR3 has 13 amino acids. Trimming removed 7 bases from V and 4 bases from J; junction bases left unmatched: 4.

CDR3 nucleotides: TGCAGTGCTCCTGAAGCTTTCTTT. Its protein product is CSAPEAFF. The J gene is TRBJ1-1, the V gene TRBV20-1, with unresolved D. From germline, CDR1 is DFQATT and CDR2 SNEGSKA (reference sequence). The CDR3 totals 8 residues. V shed 5 bases and J shed 6 bases, with 1 base lying between them.